What follows is one T cell receptor (beta chain) and its context. Its antigen is as yet unknown. Since all of the isolated RNA was reverse transcribed, expressed TCRB transcripts were what got sequenced. TCRdb's copy holds only in-frame clones and misses some; the assay was immunoSEQ multiplex PCR. This sample has 130,000 or so clones; roughly 10% occur once, and the top ten carry about 0.7%. This sample stems from a study of beta chain features in type 1 diabetes. Germline CDR1 reads SGHAT; CDR2 reads FQNNGV. Germline trimming cut 6 bases from V and 0 bases from J; bases unmatched to any gene: 6. This CDR3 contains 16 residues. Study results and caveats: Shortening that was moderate but significant affected the TCRB CDR3s of Type 1 diabetes patients in all four CD4+ subsets. When VDJ junctions were examined, type 1 diabetes patients showed fewer insertions and more deletions.

Source material: central memory CD4+ T cells from blood. V usage is TRBV11-2 and J usage is TRBJ2-1; 9 bases agree with TRBD1. This sequence originates from a man between 25 and 39 years old with type 1 diabetes. CDR3 loop: CASRGVQGASYNEQFF. The CDR3 region has the DNA TGTGCCAGCAGAGGAGTACAGGGGGCCTCCTACAATGAGCAGTTCTTC.